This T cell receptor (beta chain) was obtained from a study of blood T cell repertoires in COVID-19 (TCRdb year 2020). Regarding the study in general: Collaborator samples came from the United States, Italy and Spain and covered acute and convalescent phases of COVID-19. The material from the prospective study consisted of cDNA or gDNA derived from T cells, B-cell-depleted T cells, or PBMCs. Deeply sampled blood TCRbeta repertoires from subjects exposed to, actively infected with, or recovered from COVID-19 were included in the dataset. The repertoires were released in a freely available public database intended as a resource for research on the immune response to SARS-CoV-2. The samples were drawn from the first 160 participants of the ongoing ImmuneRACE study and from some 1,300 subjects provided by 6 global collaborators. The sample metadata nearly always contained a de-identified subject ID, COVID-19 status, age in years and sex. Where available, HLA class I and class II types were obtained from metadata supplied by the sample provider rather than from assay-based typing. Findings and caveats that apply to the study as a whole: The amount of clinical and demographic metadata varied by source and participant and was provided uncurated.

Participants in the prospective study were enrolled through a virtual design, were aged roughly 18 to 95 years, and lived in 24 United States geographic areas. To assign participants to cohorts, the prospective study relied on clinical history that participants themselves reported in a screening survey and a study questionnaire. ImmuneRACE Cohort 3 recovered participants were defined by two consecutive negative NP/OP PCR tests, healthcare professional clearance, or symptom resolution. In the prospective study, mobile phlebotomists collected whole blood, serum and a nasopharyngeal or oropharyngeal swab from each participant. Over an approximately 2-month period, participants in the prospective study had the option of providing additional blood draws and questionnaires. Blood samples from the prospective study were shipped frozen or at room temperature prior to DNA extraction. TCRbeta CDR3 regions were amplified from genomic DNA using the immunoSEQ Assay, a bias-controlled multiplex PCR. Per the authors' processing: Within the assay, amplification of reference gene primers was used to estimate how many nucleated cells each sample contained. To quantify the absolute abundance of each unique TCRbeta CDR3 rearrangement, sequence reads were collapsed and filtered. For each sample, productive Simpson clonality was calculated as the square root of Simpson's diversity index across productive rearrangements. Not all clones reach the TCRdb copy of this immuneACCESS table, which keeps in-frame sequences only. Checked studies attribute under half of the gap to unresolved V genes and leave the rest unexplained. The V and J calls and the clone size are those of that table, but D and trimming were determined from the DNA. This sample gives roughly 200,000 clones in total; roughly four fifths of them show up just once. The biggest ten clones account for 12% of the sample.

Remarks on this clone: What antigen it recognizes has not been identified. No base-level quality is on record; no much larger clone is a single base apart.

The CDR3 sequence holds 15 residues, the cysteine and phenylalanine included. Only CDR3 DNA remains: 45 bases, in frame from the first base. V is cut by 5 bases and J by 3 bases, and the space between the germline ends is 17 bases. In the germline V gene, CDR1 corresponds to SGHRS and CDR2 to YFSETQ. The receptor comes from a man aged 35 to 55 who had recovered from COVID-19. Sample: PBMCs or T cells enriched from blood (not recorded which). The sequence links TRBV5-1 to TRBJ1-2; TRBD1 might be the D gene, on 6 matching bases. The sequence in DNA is TGCGCCAGCAGTCCGGGAGGTCAGGGGCACTATGGCTACACCTTC. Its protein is CASSPGGQGHYGYTF.